This T cell receptor beta chain was observed in a study of identical twins. Study observations and caveats: Out-of-frame alpha sequences shared by twins showed excess low generation probability. Possibly, invariant MAIT and iNKT cells partly confounded zero-insertion analyses.

The CDR3 runs 18 residues. On this clonotype: Its antigen is unknown. At one of its ends the junction is not consistent with the germline gene, which may arise from a read error.

Among all donors, each was a healthy Caucasian. Unique molecular identifiers were in the cDNA, with template-switch universal primer binding. A single record per CDR3 protein comes from TCRdb applying MiXCR to the 5' RACE reads. The repertoire holds about 1.7 million distinct CDR3 sequences, with around a third as singletons. The rearrangement joins TRBV12-3 or TRBV12-4 to TRBJ1-4; 9 nucleotides line up with TRBD1. Sequencing was performed on cord blood. The source is a newborn girl in good health. The CDR3 DNA sequence: TGTGTCAGCAGCCAAGGACAGGGGACAACTGCAACTAATGAAAAACTGTTTTTT. Its protein product is CVSSQGQGTTATNEKLFF.